The entry that follows covers one T cell receptor beta chain sequence. Its cognate antigen has yet to be identified. It has no much larger one-base neighbor in the sample; base qualities were not kept. CDR1 and CDR2 (SGHRS, YFSETQ) derive from the germline V gene. The CDR3 contains 17 residues, cysteine and phenylalanine counted. Of all the DNA, just the CDR3 is kept, 51 bases in frame from base 1. V loses 0 bases of germline sequence and J loses 4 bases, and the interval between the two ends is 14 bases. The entry originates in a study of cytomegalovirus exposure and HLA in healthy donors (dated by TCRdb to 2017 to 2019). With respect to the entire study: The 666 repertoires of the first cohort and the roughly 120 validation repertoires were produced on the same platform, according to a later analysis. The aim of the study was to test whether cataloging public T cell receptors could identify signatures of past pathogen exposure. In addition to the first cohort of approximately 650 subjects, a separate validation cohort of 120 different subjects was used. To predict cytomegalovirus infection status, the study combined high-throughput TCR immunosequencing, statistical association of individual TCRs with disease status, and machine learning. Findings and caveats that apply to the study as a whole: Of the cluster scores, 85% to 95% were above 0 in a later analysis, which found that TCRs clustered in the first cohort also tended to co-occur in the roughly 130 validation repertoires. In vitro tests confirmed that a few of the cytomegalovirus-associated TCR beta chains recognize cytomegalovirus antigens. In both the original and validation cohorts, the classifier was reported to diagnose cytomegalovirus status with high specificity and sensitivity. A later analysis lacked HLA typing for the validation cohort, so it scored co-occurrence in that cohort across all 130 or so repertoires. Most TCR sequences were seen in very few donors, while some public TCRs were found in many individuals. The authors suggested that the approach could potentially be extended to other disease states and immunological phenotypes. The study listed 164 TCR beta chains as associated with cytomegalovirus.

The donors were included in the validation cohort of around 120 subjects, a group kept apart from the roughly 690-subject first cohort. Library method: the immunoSEQ multiplex PCR assay. As for the original processing: A statistical classification framework was built to diagnose cytomegalovirus status from the catalog of TCR beta chain sequences. Here the immuneACCESS table is served through TCRdb, limited to in-frame sequences with V and J called. Missing clones are a known gap in these copies; in checked studies unresolved V genes cover under half, and the rest lacks a known reason. For V, J and clone size, that table is used; D and trimming come from the DNA. This sample comprises 190,000 or so clones, about 80% of them detected only once. The ten largest clones add up to about 2.8% of the sample.

Sequencing was performed on PBMCs. The source of this sequence is a woman aged 18-29 years in good health and CMV-seropositive. Here the chain combines TRBV5-1 and TRBJ2-6, with TRBD2 as a weak D call on 6 bases. Read as DNA, the sequence is TGCGCCAGCAGCTTGGTTCCGGGACTTTCGGGGGCCAACGTCCTGACTTTC. This is translated as CASSLVPGLSGANVLTF.